This T cell receptor beta chain is drawn from a study of blood T cells in healthy people across ages. Primers used in a second PCR of about 7 to 12 cycles were a sample-barcoded 5' primer and a J-beta primer mix. MiXCR was run by TCRdb on the 5' RACE reads, yielding one entry per CDR3 protein. The repertoire holds hundreds of thousands of distinct CDR3 sequences, 25% to 35% seen once, with 15% to 20% in the top ten. In its sample, this clonotype was seen many times. The germline V gene has CDR1 SGHTA and CDR2 FQGNSA. The junction had 13 bases not matched to a gene; V was cut back by 4 bases and J by 3 bases. The CDR3 has 17 amino acids.

The sample was blood. The V gene is TRBV7-2, the J gene TRBJ2-3; 7 nucleotides align to TRBD2. This clonotype was sampled from a woman of 80 years or more in good health. The CDR3 nucleotides are TGTGCCAGCAGCTCCGTCATTTCGGCGGGGGTGACAGATACGCAGTATTTT. This gives the protein CASSSVISAGVTDTQYF.